This entry features one T cell receptor beta chain sequence. Germline values: CDR1 MNHNY, CDR2 SVGAGI (reference sequence). The CDR3 contains 12 residues. Trimming took 8 bases from V and 6 from J; bases not matched to a gene: 4. The data originate from a study of OX40 agonist ivuxolimab in advanced cancers. Looking at the study overall: Every 2 weeks, patients got intravenous ivuxolimab at one of six dose levels (0.01-10 mg/kg).

Sequenced by immunoSEQ multiplex PCR; TCRdb stores in-frame clones only, minus some. The sample has around 79,000 clones, roughly 90% seen once. This receptor was identified in an adult with an advanced solid tumor such as melanoma, head and neck, liver or kidney cancer. The source was CD4+ or CD8+ T cells sorted from blood, collected in a trial of the OX40 agonist ivuxolimab. The rearrangement joins TRBV6-6 to TRBJ2-7, with TRBD1 matching over 10 bases. For the CDR3, the DNA is TGTGCCAGCCGACAGGGGGCGAGCGAGCAGTACTTC. Residues: CASRQGASEQYF.